There are a few counts of the clone carrying this T cell receptor (beta chain). Its matching antigen is unknown. This record belongs to a study of vaccination and CD4 T cells after COVID-19. Overall study context: All convalescent patients were nasal swab PCR positive for SARS-CoV-2; nine had mild and one severe disease.

Specified treatment: roughly ten-day PBMC culture with coronavirus spike peptide pools or control peptides (ViraFEST assay). Germline values: CDR1 DFQATT, CDR2 SNEGSKA (reference sequence). The junction had 6 bases not matched to a gene; V was cut back by 1 base and J by 3 bases. The CDR3 sequence is 15 residues long. Cultured CD4+ T-cell DNA underwent Oncomine TCR Beta short-read sequencing. The source of extracted genomic DNA was cultured CD4+ T cells. From the PCR reads, TCRdb called clonotypes with MiXCR, one entry per CDR3 protein. The sample holds 11,000 to 15,000 distinct CDR3 sequences, around 59% seen once.

This receptor was taken from a human donor who had recovered from COVID-19. This chain joins TRBV20-1 and TRBJ1-5, with 7 positions matching TRBD1. Sequenced input: CD4+ T cells from blood, cultured in vitro. CDR3 DNA sequence: TGCAGTGCTAGAGCCGGGACAGCTTCCAATCAGCCCCAGCATTTT. Its translation is CSARAGTASNQPQHF.